Listed below are T cell receptor beta chains from one sample, sequenced in a study of T cell changes during pregnancy in multiple sclerosis. Some clones are missing from TCRdb's copy, which holds only in-frame ones; the method was immunoSEQ multiplex PCR. The sample lists over 50,000 clones; approximately 90% were seen once. Sequences were derived from peripheral blood, sampled in the first trimester of pregnancy. The receptors were gathered from a female donor with multiple sclerosis, enrolled in a pregnancy study. Each CDR3 is given without its conserved first and last residue. Each record gives: clone size, CDR3 length, J gene, V gene, CDR3 protein. Some rows have no size entry. The others give once, few or many, or a class for an expanded clone.

clone_size: -; cdr3_length: 14; j_call: TRBJ2-7; v_call: TRBV11-2; cdr3_aa: ASSLVPGQDPYEQY
clone_size: -; cdr3_length: 13; j_call: TRBJ2-7; v_call: TRBV21-1; cdr3_aa: ASSYEHRTDYEQY
clone_size: few; cdr3_length: 12; j_call: TRBJ2-7; v_call: TRBV7-3; cdr3_aa: ASSVTGTAGEQY
clone_size: -; cdr3_length: 14; j_call: TRBJ2-3; v_call: TRBV7-9; cdr3_aa: ASSSAAKRFTDTQY
clone_size: -; cdr3_length: 12; j_call: TRBJ2-2; v_call: TRBV7-9; cdr3_aa: ASSWIAPTGELF
clone_size: -; cdr3_length: 13; j_call: TRBJ2-3; v_call: TRBV7-3; cdr3_aa: ASSPERASTDTQY
clone_size: once; cdr3_length: 11; j_call: TRBJ2-1; v_call: TRBV10-3; cdr3_aa: AISDRGYNEQF
clone_size: -; cdr3_length: 11; j_call: TRBJ1-2; v_call: TRBV6-5; cdr3_aa: ASSLTRGGGYT
clone_size: -; cdr3_length: 15; j_call: TRBJ2-3; v_call: TRBV4-2; cdr3_aa: ASSQDASGVSTDTQY
clone_size: -; cdr3_length: 12; j_call: TRBJ2-7; v_call: TRBV27; cdr3_aa: ASSSGHLIYEQY
clone_size: -; cdr3_length: 13; j_call: TRBJ2-2; v_call: TRBV5-4; cdr3_aa: ASSLDSLNTGELF
clone_size: -; cdr3_length: 15; j_call: TRBJ1-5; v_call: TRBV28; cdr3_aa: ASSSPGKWDINQPQH
clone_size: -; cdr3_length: 14; j_call: TRBJ1-5; v_call: TRBV11-2; cdr3_aa: ASSSRQRAMNQPQH
clone_size: -; cdr3_length: 12; j_call: TRBJ2-7; v_call: TRBV25-1; cdr3_aa: ASSPRTGEREQY
clone_size: -; cdr3_length: 13; j_call: TRBJ2-5; v_call: TRBV19; cdr3_aa: ASSIRAGFQETQY
clone_size: -; cdr3_length: 10; j_call: TRBJ1-2; v_call: TRBV29-1; cdr3_aa: SVGLRPRGYT
clone_size: few; cdr3_length: 11; j_call: TRBJ2-3; v_call: TRBV2; cdr3_aa: ASSPPFTDTQY
clone_size: -; cdr3_length: 14; j_call: TRBJ1-1; v_call: TRBV6-5; cdr3_aa: ASSYLLPEGVTEAF
clone_size: -; cdr3_length: 15; j_call: TRBJ2-5; v_call: TRBV4-3; cdr3_aa: ASSQDWDAGGLETQY
clone_size: once; cdr3_length: 11; j_call: TRBJ2-7; v_call: TRBV7-2; cdr3_aa: ASSWGTAYEQY
clone_size: -; cdr3_length: 15; j_call: TRBJ2-1; v_call: TRBV9; cdr3_aa: ASSGIAGWGPYNEQF
clone_size: -; cdr3_length: 9; j_call: TRBJ2-7; v_call: TRBV25-1; cdr3_aa: ASRAGGEQY
clone_size: -; cdr3_length: 12; j_call: TRBJ2-5; v_call: TRBV15; cdr3_aa: ATSRAAGLETQY
clone_size: -; cdr3_length: 13; j_call: TRBJ2-3; v_call: TRBV29-1; cdr3_aa: SVEERGGQADTQY
clone_size: few; cdr3_length: 11; j_call: TRBJ1-1; v_call: TRBV4-2; cdr3_aa: ASSRSLNTEAF
clone_size: -; cdr3_length: 13; j_call: TRBJ1-4; v_call: TRBV7-2; cdr3_aa: ASSSIQGAREKLF
clone_size: -; cdr3_length: 13; j_call: TRBJ1-1; v_call: TRBV19; cdr3_aa: ASSIWGQAPTEAF
clone_size: -; cdr3_length: 12; j_call: TRBJ1-2; v_call: TRBV5-1; cdr3_aa: ASSLGDRNYGYT
clone_size: once; cdr3_length: 11; j_call: TRBJ1-1; v_call: TRBV27; cdr3_aa: ASSFTGSAEAF
clone_size: -; cdr3_length: 11; j_call: TRBJ2-7; v_call: TRBV4-1; cdr3_aa: ASSQVQAYEQY
clone_size: -; cdr3_length: 16; j_call: TRBJ1-2; v_call: TRBV12-2; cdr3_aa: ASRLDSRDRPTNYGYT
clone_size: -; cdr3_length: 11; j_call: TRBJ2-2; v_call: TRBV10-3; cdr3_aa: AISAVIDGELF
clone_size: -; cdr3_length: 12; j_call: TRBJ2-7; v_call: TRBV29-1; cdr3_aa: SVERDSETYEQY
clone_size: -; cdr3_length: 13; j_call: TRBJ2-7; v_call: TRBV4-3; cdr3_aa: ASSQGEGGAYEQY
clone_size: -; cdr3_length: 14; j_call: TRBJ2-7; v_call: TRBV11-3; cdr3_aa: ASSLAGGRSFYEQY
clone_size: -; cdr3_length: 14; j_call: TRBJ1-2; v_call: TRBV11-2; cdr3_aa: ASSLMGQRPNYGYT
clone_size: -; cdr3_length: 12; j_call: TRBJ1-5; v_call: TRBV28; cdr3_aa: ASSLVQVVQPQH
clone_size: -; cdr3_length: 13; j_call: TRBJ2-4; v_call: TRBV5-6; cdr3_aa: ASSLGPGTKNIQY
clone_size: -; cdr3_length: 15; j_call: TRBJ2-3; v_call: TRBV11-2; cdr3_aa: ASSLRLAVEVTDTQY
clone_size: -; cdr3_length: 15; j_call: TRBJ2-4; v_call: TRBV4-1; cdr3_aa: ASSQAALRDRRTVQY
clone_size: -; cdr3_length: 14; j_call: TRBJ2-2; v_call: TRBV4-2; cdr3_aa: ASSHGLAQNTGELF
clone_size: -; cdr3_length: 11; j_call: TRBJ2-7; v_call: TRBV6-6; cdr3_aa: ASSSSRRDEQY
clone_size: -; cdr3_length: 16; j_call: TRBJ2-2; v_call: TRBV18; cdr3_aa: ASSQTSGRAGNTGELF
clone_size: -; cdr3_length: 11; j_call: TRBJ2-4; v_call: TRBV5-4; cdr3_aa: ASSRTGGNIQY
clone_size: -; cdr3_length: 11; j_call: TRBJ2-7; v_call: TRBV7-2; cdr3_aa: ASSLGTVVWQY
clone_size: -; cdr3_length: 11; j_call: TRBJ2-7; v_call: TRBV6-5; cdr3_aa: ASSPYEGYEQY
clone_size: -; cdr3_length: 15; j_call: TRBJ2-7; v_call: TRBV7-9; cdr3_aa: ASSTLGGQPRGYEQY
clone_size: -; cdr3_length: 12; j_call: TRBJ1-2; v_call: TRBV5-1; cdr3_aa: ASSPGTGVYGYT
clone_size: -; cdr3_length: 14; j_call: TRBJ1-2; v_call: TRBV15; cdr3_aa: ATSPFTGGGAGGYT
clone_size: -; cdr3_length: 13; j_call: TRBJ1-2; v_call: TRBV15; cdr3_aa: ATSRDRSGARGYT
clone_size: few; cdr3_length: 13; j_call: TRBJ2-2; v_call: TRBV27; cdr3_aa: ASSGFRGVTGELF
clone_size: -; cdr3_length: 12; j_call: TRBJ2-1; v_call: TRBV7-2; cdr3_aa: ASSRQGWDNEQF
clone_size: once; cdr3_length: 14; j_call: TRBJ2-3; v_call: TRBV21-1; cdr3_aa: ASSKGTDLSTDTQY
clone_size: -; cdr3_length: 12; j_call: TRBJ1-1; v_call: TRBV5-4; cdr3_aa: ASGRDRGITEAF
clone_size: -; cdr3_length: 11; j_call: TRBJ2-5; v_call: TRBV7-9; cdr3_aa: ASSVWGVETQY
clone_size: -; cdr3_length: 10; j_call: TRBJ2-3; v_call: TRBV15; cdr3_aa: ATSRDEDTQY
clone_size: -; cdr3_length: 15; j_call: TRBJ2-6; v_call: TRBV19; cdr3_aa: ASSMAGARSGANVLT
clone_size: once; cdr3_length: 14; j_call: TRBJ1-3; v_call: TRBV4-3; cdr3_aa: ASSQGVLGGLNTIY
clone_size: -; cdr3_length: 13; j_call: TRBJ1-1; v_call: TRBV19; cdr3_aa: ASSITGTGGSEAF